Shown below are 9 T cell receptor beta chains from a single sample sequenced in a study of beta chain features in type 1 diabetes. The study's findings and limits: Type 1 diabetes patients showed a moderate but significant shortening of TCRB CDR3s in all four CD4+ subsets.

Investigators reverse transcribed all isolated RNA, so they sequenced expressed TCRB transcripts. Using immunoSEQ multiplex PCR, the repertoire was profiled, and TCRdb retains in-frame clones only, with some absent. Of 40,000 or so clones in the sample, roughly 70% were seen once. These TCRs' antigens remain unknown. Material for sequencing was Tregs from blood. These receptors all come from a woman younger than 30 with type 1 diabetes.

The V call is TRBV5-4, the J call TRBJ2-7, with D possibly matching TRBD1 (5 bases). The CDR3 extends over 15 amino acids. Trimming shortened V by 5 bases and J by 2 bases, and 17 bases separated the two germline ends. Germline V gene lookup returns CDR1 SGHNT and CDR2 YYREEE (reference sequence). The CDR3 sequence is CASSRGVTVAYEQYF. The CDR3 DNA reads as TGTGCCAGCAGTCGTGGGGTGACAGTAGCCTACGAGCAGTACTTC. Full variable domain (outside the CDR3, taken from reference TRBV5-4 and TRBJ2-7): ETGVTQSPTHLIKTRGQQVTLRCSSQSGHNTVSWYQQALGQGPQFIFQYYREEENGRGNFPPRFSGLQFPNYSSELNVNALELDDSALYLCASSRGVTVAYEQYFGPGTRLTVT.

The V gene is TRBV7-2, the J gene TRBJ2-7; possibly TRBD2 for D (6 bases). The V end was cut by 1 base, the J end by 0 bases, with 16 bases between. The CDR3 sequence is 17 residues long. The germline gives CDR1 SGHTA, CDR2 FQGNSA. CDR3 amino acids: CASSLVGGTVVSYEQYF. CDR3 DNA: TGTGCCAGCAGCTTAGTGGGAGGTACGGTAGTCTCCTACGAGCAGTACTTC.

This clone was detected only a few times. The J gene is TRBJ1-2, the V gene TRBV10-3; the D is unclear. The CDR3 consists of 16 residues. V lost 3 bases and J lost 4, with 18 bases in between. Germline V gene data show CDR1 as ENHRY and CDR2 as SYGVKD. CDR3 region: CAISELRLREPYGYTF. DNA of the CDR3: TGTGCCATCAGTGAACTCCGTCTCCGGGAGCCCTATGGCTACACCTTC.

CDR3 sequence (DNA): TGTGCCAGCTCACCAGCAGGATCCTTAGTGGCTTTCTTT. Translation gives CASSPAGSLVAFF. The chain combines TRBV18 with TRBJ1-1; unclear D gene. The V end was cut by 2 bases, the J end by 11 bases, with 15 bases between. The V gene's germline CDR1 is KGHSH and CDR2 LQKENI. The length of the CDR3 is 13 residues. Drawing the rest from reference TRBV18 and TRBJ1-1, the complete variable domain is NAGVMQNPRHLVRRRGQEARLRCSPMKGHSHVYWYRQLPEEGLKFMVYLQKENIIDESGMPKERFSAEFPKEGPSILRIQQVVRGDSAAYFCASSPAGSLVAFFGQGTRLTVV.

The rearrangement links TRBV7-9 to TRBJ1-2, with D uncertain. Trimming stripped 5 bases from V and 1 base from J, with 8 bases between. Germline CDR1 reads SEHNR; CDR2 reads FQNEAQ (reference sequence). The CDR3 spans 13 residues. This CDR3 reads CASSAHNNYGYTF. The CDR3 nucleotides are TGTGCCAGCAGCGCTCACAATAACTATGGCTACACCTTC.

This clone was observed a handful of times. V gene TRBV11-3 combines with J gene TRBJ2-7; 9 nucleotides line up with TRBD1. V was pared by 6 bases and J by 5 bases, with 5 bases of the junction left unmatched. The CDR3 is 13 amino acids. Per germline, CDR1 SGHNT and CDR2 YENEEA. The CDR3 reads CASRGQGKNEQYF. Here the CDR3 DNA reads TGTGCCAGCAGAGGACAGGGGAAAAACGAGCAGTACTTC. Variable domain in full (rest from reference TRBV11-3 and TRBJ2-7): EAGVVQSPRYKIIEKKQPVAFWCNPISGHNTLYWYLQNLGQGPELLIRYENEEAVDDSQLPKDRFSAERLKGVDSTLKIQPAELGDSAVYLCASRGQGKNEQYFGPGTRLTVT.

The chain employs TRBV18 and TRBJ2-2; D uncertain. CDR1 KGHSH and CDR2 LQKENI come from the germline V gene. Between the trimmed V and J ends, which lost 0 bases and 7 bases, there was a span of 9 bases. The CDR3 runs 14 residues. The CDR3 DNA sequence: TGTGCCAGCTCACCACCCGGTGTTAACGGGGAGCTGTTTTTT. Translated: CASSPPGVNGELFF.

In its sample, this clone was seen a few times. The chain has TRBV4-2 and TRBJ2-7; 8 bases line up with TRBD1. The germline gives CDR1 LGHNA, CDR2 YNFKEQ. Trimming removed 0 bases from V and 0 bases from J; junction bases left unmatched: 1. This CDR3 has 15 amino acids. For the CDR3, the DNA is TGTGCCAGCAGCCAAGAACAGGGGGGCTCCTACGAGCAGTACTTC. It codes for CASSQEQGGSYEQYF.

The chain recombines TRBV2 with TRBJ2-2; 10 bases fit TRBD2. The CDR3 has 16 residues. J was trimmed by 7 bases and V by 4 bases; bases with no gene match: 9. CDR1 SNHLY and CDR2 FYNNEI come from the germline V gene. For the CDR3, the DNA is TGTGCCAGCAGTGCGTATGCTAGCGGGAGTGGCGGGGAGCTGTTTTTT. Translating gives CASSAYASGSGGELFF. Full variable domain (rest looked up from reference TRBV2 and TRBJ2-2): EPEVTQTPSHQVTQMGQEVILRCVPISNHLYFYWYRQILGQKVEFLVSFYNNEISEKSEIFDDQFSVERPDGSNFTLKIRSTKLEDSAMYFCASSAYASGSGGELFFGEGSRLTVL.